The table lists the clone carrying this T cell receptor beta chain with many counts. What it binds is unknown. Not a single patient had been given any form of treatment at any point before undergoing thyroid surgery. This sample was included in a study of metastatic and nonmetastatic thyroid tumors. Across the whole study: Across peripheral blood and tumor or nodule tissue samples taken from malignant and benign thyroid patients, the repertoires were compared with one another. General study results and limits: When malignant thyroid tumors were compared with benign nodules, TCR beta diversity was reportedly significantly higher in the malignant tumors. This held in both blood and tumor samples.

TCRdb re-called the PCR reads through MiXCR. Of approximately 16,000 clones listed, 25% to 30% are singletons. The TCR was taken from a male donor with papillary thyroid cancer or a benign thyroid nodule (not recorded which). Some clones in this sample may be carry-over from other donors' samples. Sequencing used tumor tissue.

The chain's CDR3 is CASSPHNTPGNEQFF. CDR3 DNA sequence: TGTGCCAGCAGTCCACACAACACCCCGGGCAATGAGCAGTTCTTC. The J gene is TRBJ2-1, the V gene TRBV7-8; D gene ambiguous. Trimming shortened V by 6 bases and J by 6 bases, and 18 bases separated the two germline ends. CDR1 SGHVS and CDR2 FQNEAQ come from the germline V gene. The CDR3 is 15 residues long.